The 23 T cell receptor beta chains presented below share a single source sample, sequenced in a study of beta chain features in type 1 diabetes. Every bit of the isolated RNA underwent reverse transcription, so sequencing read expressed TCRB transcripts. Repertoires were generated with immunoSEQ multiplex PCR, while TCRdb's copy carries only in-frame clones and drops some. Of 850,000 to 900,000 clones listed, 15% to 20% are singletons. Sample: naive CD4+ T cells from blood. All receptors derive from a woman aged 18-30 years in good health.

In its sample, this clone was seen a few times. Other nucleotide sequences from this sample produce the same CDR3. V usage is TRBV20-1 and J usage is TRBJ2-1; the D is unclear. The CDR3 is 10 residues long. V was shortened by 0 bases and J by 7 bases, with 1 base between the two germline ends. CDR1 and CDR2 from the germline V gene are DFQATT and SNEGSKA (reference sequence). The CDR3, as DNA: TGCAGTGCTAGAGAGAATGAGCAGTTCTTC. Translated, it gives CSARENEQFF.

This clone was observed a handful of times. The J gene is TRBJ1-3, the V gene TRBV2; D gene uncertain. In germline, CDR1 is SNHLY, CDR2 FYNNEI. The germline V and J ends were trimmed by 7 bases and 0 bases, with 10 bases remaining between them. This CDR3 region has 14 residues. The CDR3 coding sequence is TGTGCCAGCACTGAGGTCCCCTCTGGAAACACCATATATTTT. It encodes CASTEVPSGNTIYF.

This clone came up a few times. CDR3 nucleotide sequence: TGTGCCAGCAGCGATAAGTACGAGCAGTACTTC. Its translation is CASSDKYEQYF. The V and J genes are TRBV28 and TRBJ2-7; unclear D gene. The V end was cut by 6 bases, the J end by 4 bases, with 7 bases between. The CDR3 has 11 residues. Germline V gives CDR1 MDHEN, CDR2 SYDVKM. The entire variable domain, with the rest obtained from reference TRBV28 and TRBJ2-7, is as follows: DVKVTQSSRYLVKRTGEKVFLECVQDMDHENMFWYRQDPGLGLRLIYFSYDVKMKEKGDIPEGYSVSREKKERFSLILESASTNQTSMYLCASSDKYEQYFGPGTRLTVT.

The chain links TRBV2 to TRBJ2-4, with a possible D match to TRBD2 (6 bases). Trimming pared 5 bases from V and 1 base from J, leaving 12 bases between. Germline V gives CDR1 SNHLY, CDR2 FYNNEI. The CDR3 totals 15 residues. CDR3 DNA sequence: TGTGCCAGCAGTCGACTAGTGACCGCCAAAAACATTCAGTACTTC. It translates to CASSRLVTAKNIQYF.

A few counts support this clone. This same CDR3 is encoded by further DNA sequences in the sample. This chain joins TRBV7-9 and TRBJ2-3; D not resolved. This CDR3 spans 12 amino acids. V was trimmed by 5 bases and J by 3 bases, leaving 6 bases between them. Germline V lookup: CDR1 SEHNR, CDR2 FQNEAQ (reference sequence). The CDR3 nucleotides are TGTGCCAGCAGCCCCCGAACAGATACGCAGTATTTT. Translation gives CASSPRTDTQYF. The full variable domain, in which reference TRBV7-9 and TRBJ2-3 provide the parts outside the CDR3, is DTGVSQNPRHKITKRGQNVTFRCDPISEHNRLYWYRQTLGQGPEFLTYFQNEAQLEKSRLLSDRFSAERPKGSFSTLEIQRTEQGDSAMYLCASSPRTDTQYFGPGTRLTVL.

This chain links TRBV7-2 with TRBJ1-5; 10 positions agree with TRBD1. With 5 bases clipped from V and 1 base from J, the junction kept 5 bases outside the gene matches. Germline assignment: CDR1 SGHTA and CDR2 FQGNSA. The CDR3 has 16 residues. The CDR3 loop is CASSPGTGESNQPQHF. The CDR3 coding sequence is TGTGCCAGCAGCCCCGGGACAGGGGAAAGCAATCAGCCCCAGCATTTT.

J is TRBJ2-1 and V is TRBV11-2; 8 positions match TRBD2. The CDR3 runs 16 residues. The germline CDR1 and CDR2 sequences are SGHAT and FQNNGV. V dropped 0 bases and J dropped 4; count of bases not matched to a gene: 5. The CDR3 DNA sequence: TGTGCCAGCAGCTTAGAACCGGGAGGGGGATACAATGAGCAGTTCTTC. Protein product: CASSLEPGGGYNEQFF.

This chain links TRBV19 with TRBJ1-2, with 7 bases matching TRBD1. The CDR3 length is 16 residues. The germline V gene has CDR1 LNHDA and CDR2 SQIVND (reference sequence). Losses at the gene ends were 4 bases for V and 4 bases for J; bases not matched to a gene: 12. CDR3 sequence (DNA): TGTGCCAGTAGTAACTACCCGGGACAGCAATCCTATGGCTACACCTTC. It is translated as CASSNYPGQQSYGYTF. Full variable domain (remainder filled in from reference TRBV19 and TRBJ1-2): DGGITQSPKYLFRKEGQNVTLSCEQNLNHDAMYWYRQDPGQGLRLIYYSQIVNDFQKGDIAEGYSVSREKKESFPLTVTSAQKNPTAFYLCASSNYPGQQSYGYTFGSGTRLTVV.

CDR3: CASSFLRDRDTQYF. In DNA form, the CDR3 reads TGTGCCAGCAGTTTCCTCCGGGACCGAGATACGCAGTATTTT. The chain recombines TRBV28 with TRBJ2-3; possibly TRBD1 or TRBD2 for D (5 bases each). The V end lost 3 bases, the J end lost 5 bases, and 12 bases lay between the germline ends. The CDR3 totals 14 residues. The germline gives CDR1 MDHEN, CDR2 SYDVKM.

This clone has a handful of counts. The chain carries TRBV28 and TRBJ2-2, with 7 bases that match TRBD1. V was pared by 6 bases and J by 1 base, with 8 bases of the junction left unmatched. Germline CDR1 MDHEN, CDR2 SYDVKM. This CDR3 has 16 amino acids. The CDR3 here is CASRETGRLNTGELFF. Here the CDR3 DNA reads TGTGCCAGCAGGGAGACAGGGCGACTGAACACCGGGGAGCTGTTTTTT.

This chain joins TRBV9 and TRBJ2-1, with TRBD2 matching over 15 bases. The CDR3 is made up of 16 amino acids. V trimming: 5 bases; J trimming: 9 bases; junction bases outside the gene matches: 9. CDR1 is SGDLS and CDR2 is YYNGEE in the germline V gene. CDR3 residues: CASSYGLAGGYTEQFF. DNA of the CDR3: TGTGCCAGCAGTTACGGACTAGCGGGAGGGTATACTGAGCAGTTCTTC.

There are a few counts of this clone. CDR3 protein: CASRESGVEFF. The CDR3 DNA sequence: TGTGCCAGCAGAGAGAGCGGGGTCGAGTTCTTC. The rearrangement links TRBV2 to TRBJ2-1; 7 nucleotides align to TRBD2. This CDR3 region has 11 residues. The junction had 7 bases not matched to a gene; V was cut back by 6 bases and J by 14 bases. Looked up from germline, CDR1 is SNHLY and CDR2 is FYNNEI.

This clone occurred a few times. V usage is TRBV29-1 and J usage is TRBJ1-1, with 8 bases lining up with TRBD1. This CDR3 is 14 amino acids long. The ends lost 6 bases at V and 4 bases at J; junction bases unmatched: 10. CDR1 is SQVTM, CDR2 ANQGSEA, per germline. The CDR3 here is CSVAVQGGGTEAFF. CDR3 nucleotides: TGCAGCGTGGCAGTACAGGGGGGAGGCACTGAAGCTTTCTTT.

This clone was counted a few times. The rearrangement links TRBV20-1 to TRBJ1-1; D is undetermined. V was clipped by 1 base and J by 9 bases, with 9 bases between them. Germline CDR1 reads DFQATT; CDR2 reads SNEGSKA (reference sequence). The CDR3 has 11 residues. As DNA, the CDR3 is TGCAGTGCTAGAGTGCGGGGAAAAGCTTTCTTT. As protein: CSARVRGKAFF.

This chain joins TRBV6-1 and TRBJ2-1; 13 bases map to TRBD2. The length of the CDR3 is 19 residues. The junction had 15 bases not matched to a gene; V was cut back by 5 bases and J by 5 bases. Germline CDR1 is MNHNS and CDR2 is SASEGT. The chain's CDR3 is CASSKDYTRTSGRNNEQFF. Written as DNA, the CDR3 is TGTGCCAGCAGTAAAGACTATACGCGGACTAGCGGGAGAAACAATGAGCAGTTCTTC.

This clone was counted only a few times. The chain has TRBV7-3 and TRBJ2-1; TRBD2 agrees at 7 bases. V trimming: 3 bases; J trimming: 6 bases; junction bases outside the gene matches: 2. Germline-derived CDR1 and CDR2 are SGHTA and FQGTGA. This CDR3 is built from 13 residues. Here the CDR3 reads CASSFAGVNEQFF. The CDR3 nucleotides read TGTGCCAGCAGCTTCGCGGGAGTCAATGAGCAGTTCTTC.

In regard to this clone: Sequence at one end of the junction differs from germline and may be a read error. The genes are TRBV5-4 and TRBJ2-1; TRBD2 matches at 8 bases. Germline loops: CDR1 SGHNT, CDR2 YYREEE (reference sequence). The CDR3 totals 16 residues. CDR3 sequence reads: CASSQELAVTYNEQFF. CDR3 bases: TGCGCCAGCAGCCAAGAACTAGCGGTTACCTACAATGAGCAGTTCTTC.

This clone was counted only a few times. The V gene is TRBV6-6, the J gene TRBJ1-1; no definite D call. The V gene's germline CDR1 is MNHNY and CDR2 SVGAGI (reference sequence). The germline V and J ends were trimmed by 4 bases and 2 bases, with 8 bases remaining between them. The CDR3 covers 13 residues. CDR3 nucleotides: TGTGCCAGCAGTTTTCAGTTTAACACTGAAGCTTTCTTT. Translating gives CASSFQFNTEAFF.

CDR3 protein: CASLLGGSGNTIYF. The CDR3 nucleotides read TGTGCCAGCCTACTGGGGGGCTCTGGAAACACCATATATTTT. This chain uses TRBV6-6 with TRBJ1-3; the D gene is possibly TRBD1 (5 bases). Germline V gives CDR1 MNHNY, CDR2 SVGAGI (reference sequence). This CDR3 has 14 amino acids. The V and J ends lost 8 bases and 0 bases respectively, with 11 bases between them.

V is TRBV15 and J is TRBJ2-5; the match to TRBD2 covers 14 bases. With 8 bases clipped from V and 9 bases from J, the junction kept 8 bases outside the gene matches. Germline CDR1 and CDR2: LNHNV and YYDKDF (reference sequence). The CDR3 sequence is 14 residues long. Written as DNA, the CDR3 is TGTGCCACCCACAGGGGGACTAGCGGGAGCTCCCAGTACTTC. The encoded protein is CATHRGTSGSSQYF. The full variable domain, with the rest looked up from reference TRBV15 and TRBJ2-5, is DAMVIQNPRYQVTQFGKPVTLSCSQTLNHNVMYWYQQKSSQAPKLLFHYYDKDFNNEADTPDNFQSRRPNTSFCFLDIRSPGLGDTAMYLCATHRGTSGSSQYFGPGTRLLVL.

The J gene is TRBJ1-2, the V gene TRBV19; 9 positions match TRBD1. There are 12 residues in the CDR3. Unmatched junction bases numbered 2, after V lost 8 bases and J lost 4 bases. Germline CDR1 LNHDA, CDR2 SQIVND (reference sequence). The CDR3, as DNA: TGTGCCAGTGGGACAGGGATCTATGGCTACACCTTC. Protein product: CASGTGIYGYTF.

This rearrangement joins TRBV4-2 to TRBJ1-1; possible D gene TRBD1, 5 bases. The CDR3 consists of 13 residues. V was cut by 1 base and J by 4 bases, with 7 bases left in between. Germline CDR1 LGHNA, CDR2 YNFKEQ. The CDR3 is CASSQVGGTEAFF. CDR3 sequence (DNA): TGTGCCAGCAGCCAAGTCGGGGGCACTGAAGCTTTCTTT.

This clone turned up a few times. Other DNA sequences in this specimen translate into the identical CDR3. CDR3: CASSSGVKLFF. The CDR3 nucleotides read TGTGCCAGCAGTTCCGGGGTAAAACTGTTTTTT. J is TRBJ1-4 and V is TRBV6-5, with no clear D. Trimming removed 4 bases at V and 10 bases at J, with 7 bases between. The CDR3 has 11 amino acids. In germline, CDR1 is MNHEY, CDR2 SVGAGI.